This entry describes one T cell receptor beta chain. Its specific antigen is unknown. No clone much larger than this one lies a single base away; base qualities are absent. Measured from the cysteine to the phenylalanine, the CDR3 is 17 residues long. Just the 51-base CDR3 DNA is kept, in frame starting at base 1. CDR1 and CDR2 are read off the germline V gene as MDHEN and SYDVKM. Trimming takes 4 bases from V and 0 bases from J, and the germline ends sit 16 bases apart. The entry originates in a study of control samples from healthy donors and cancer patients (dated by TCRdb to about 2020). The library relied on the immunoSEQ multiplex PCR assay. TCRdb carries this immuneACCESS record with in-frame sequences only. Its versions omit some clonotypes, under half of them owing to an unresolved V gene in the studies checked, with the rest unexplained. The sample contains roughly 370,000 clones, 80% to 95% of them found a single time. The top ten constitute 5.5% to 7.5% of the sample.

The source of this sequence is a man between 35 and 55 years old with head and neck cancer. What was sequenced was PBMCs. The sequence is built from TRBV28 and TRBJ1-5; confidence is insufficient to name the D gene. The CDR3 amino acid sequence is: CASSSFAGADSNQPQHF. The DNA is TGTGCCAGCAGTTCTTTTGCGGGCGCGGATAGCAATCAGCCCCAGCATTTT.